This T cell receptor beta chain was obtained from a study of T cell changes during pregnancy in multiple sclerosis. The repertoire was sequenced with immunoSEQ multiplex PCR; TCRdb's copy has only in-frame clones and lacks some. The sample includes over 50,000 clones, more than 75% seen only once; the top ten take approximately 5.3%. Germline lookup yields CDR1 SGHNT and CDR2 YENEEA. This CDR3 is built from 13 residues. Losses at the gene ends were 5 bases for V and 8 bases for J; bases not matched to a gene: 7. What was sequenced was peripheral blood from another person, used as feeder cells. The chain couples TRBV11-3 to TRBJ1-2; 8 bases match TRBD1. The sequence derives from a human donor whose cells served as feeder cells for cultures in a pregnancy study. CDR3 amino acids: CASSRSGGFGYTF. CDR3 sequence (DNA): TGTGCCAGCAGCAGGTCAGGGGGCTTCGGCTACACCTTC.